This T cell receptor beta chain comes out of a study of blood T cells in healthy people across ages. The study's findings and limits: Versus aged donors, long-lived donors had higher diversity and more naive CD4+ cells. A strong correlation was seen between TCR beta diversity and naive T cell percentage.

Per the germline V gene, CDR1 is ENHRY and CDR2 is SYGVKD. The CDR3 extends over 11 amino acids. Trimming pared 11 bases from V and 4 bases from J, leaving 11 bases between. A J-beta primer mix and a sample-barcoded 5' primer were used in a second PCR of about 7 to 12 cycles. TCRdb re-called the 5' RACE reads with MiXCR, one entry per CDR3 protein. The table lists approximately 810,000 distinct CDR3 sequences, under 35% of them singletons, with roughly 17% in the top ten. About this clonotype: Its antigen is undetermined.

Sequencing was performed on blood. This TCR came from a woman of 80 years or more in good health. The V call is TRBV10-3, the J call TRBJ1-1; maybe TRBD1 (5 bases). The CDR3 region is CASGGVTEAFF. The CDR3 DNA reads as TGTGCCTCGGGGGGGGTCACTGAAGCTTTCTTT.